These 22 T cell receptor beta chains were all obtained from the same sample, sequenced in a study of T cells expressing NK-cell markers. Following a re-call of the 5' RACE reads, TCRdb has one entry per CDR3 protein and lacks DNA. This listing includes about 160,000 distinct CDR3 sequences. The sample was blood T cells: a sorted CD56 or NKG2C T cell subset, CD4+ or CD8+ T cells, or bulk PBMC T cells (not recorded which). The receptors here all came from a man aged 18-70 years in good health.

V and J are TRBV9 and TRBJ2-1. This CDR3 is built from 13 residues. Germline V gene sequence: CDR1 SGDLS, CDR2 YYNGEE. The chain's CDR3 is CASSVDPGNEQFF. The variable domain in full, completed from reference TRBV9 and TRBJ2-1, reads DSGVTQTPKHLITATGQRVTLRCSPRSGDLSVYWYQQSLDQGLQFLIQYYNGEERAKGNILERFSAQQFPDLHSELNLSSLELGDSALYFCASSVDPGNEQFFGPGTRLTVL.

CDR3 sequence reads: CASSLTAPGLLVGNTIYF. V gene TRBV7-3 combines with J gene TRBJ1-3; TCRdb calls TRBD1, which cannot be checked without DNA. The CDR3 covers 18 residues. The germline V gene has CDR1 SGHTA and CDR2 FQGTGA.

The J gene is TRBJ2-5, the V gene TRBV6-5; with no DNA, the TCRdb D assignment of TRBD2 cannot be verified. Per the germline V gene, CDR1 is MNHEY and CDR2 is SVGAGI. The CDR3 is made up of 16 amino acids. The chain's CDR3 is CASSYPSGGGAETQYF.

V is TRBV2 and J is TRBJ2-2; TCRdb returns TRBD1, unconfirmable since there is no DNA. The CDR3 extends over 14 amino acids. CDR1 and CDR2 (germline): SNHLY, FYNNEI. The CDR3 reads CASSPRGGHGELFF.

V gene TRBV12-3 or TRBV12-4 combines with J gene TRBJ1-4; TCRdb names TRBD1, which stays unverified in the absence of DNA. The CDR3 runs 14 residues. The CDR3 loop reads CASSPGLGVEKLFF.

The chain uses TRBV5-1 and TRBJ2-7; lacking DNA, the TRBD1 call made by TCRdb goes unchecked. There are 15 residues in the CDR3. CDR1 is SGHRS and CDR2 is YFSETQ in the germline V gene. CDR3 amino acids: CASSPVGTGYYEQYF.

The CDR3 spells CSVESGTTESNTGELFF. This rearrangement joins TRBV29-1 to TRBJ2-2; without DNA, the TCRdb call of TRBD2 cannot be checked. The CDR3 contains 17 residues. The germline V gene has CDR1 SQVTM and CDR2 ANQGSEA.

The gene calls are TRBV7-2 and TRBJ2-1; TCRdb's assignment of TRBD1 cannot be checked, as there is no DNA. This CDR3 has 13 amino acids. Germline loops: CDR1 SGHTA, CDR2 FQGNSA. Here the CDR3 reads CASSPLDRDGQFF.

V and J are TRBV15 and TRBJ1-1; no DNA is available, so the TRBD1 call from TCRdb remains unchecked. Germline loops: CDR1 LNHNV, CDR2 YYDKDF (reference sequence). The CDR3 extends over 15 amino acids. CDR3 in amino acids: CATSRGTGRGTEAFF.

The CDR3 reads CASSSTVLSGFYEQYF. The rearrangement joins TRBV5-6 to TRBJ2-7; as DNA is missing, the TRBD1 call by TCRdb cannot be tested. Germline V gene lookup returns CDR1 SGHDT and CDR2 YYEEEE. The CDR3 runs 16 residues.

This rearrangement joins TRBV7-2 to TRBJ2-3. Germline V gene data show CDR1 as SGHTA and CDR2 as FQGNSA. This CDR3 has 15 amino acids. This CDR3 is CASSYSGWETDTQYF.

The chain has TRBV19 and TRBJ1-1; TCRdb reports TRBD1, a call that lacks DNA to check it against. The CDR3 runs to 11 residues. CDR1 and CDR2 from the germline V gene are LNHDA and SQIVND (reference sequence). The CDR3 loop reads CASTAGVRAFF.

The chain combines TRBV15 with TRBJ2-3. Looked up from germline, CDR1 is LNHNV and CDR2 is YYDKDF (reference sequence). The CDR3 loop spans 14 amino acids. The CDR3 loop reads CATSPRTSGDTQYF.

CDR3 sequence reads: CASSQVIKLDEQFF. This chain uses TRBV4-2 with TRBJ2-1. The CDR3 is made up of 14 amino acids. The germline V gene encodes CDR1 LGHNA and CDR2 YNFKEQ.

The chain couples TRBV12-3 or TRBV12-4 to TRBJ1-2; checking the TCRdb D call of TRBD1 is not possible without DNA. This CDR3 comprises 13 residues. CDR3: CASSFDRLYGYTF.

The genes are TRBV27 and TRBJ2-3. Germline V gene lookup returns CDR1 MNHEY and CDR2 SMNVEV (reference sequence). The CDR3 sequence is 14 residues long. CDR3 loop: CASSFGVSSDTQYF.

V is TRBV5-6 and J is TRBJ2-7. The CDR3 is 15 residues long. The germline V gene has CDR1 SGHDT and CDR2 YYEEEE. This CDR3 reads CASSWERQVLGEQYF.

The gene calls are TRBV19 and TRBJ1-1. CDR1 and CDR2 (germline): LNHDA, SQIVND (reference sequence). The CDR3 has 15 residues. The CDR3 is CASSITTSQSTEASF.

CDR3 region: CAISDTGSINYGYTF. The chain couples TRBV10-3 to TRBJ1-2. The CDR3 sequence is 15 residues long. Germline lookup yields CDR1 ENHRY and CDR2 SYGVKD.

This rearrangement joins TRBV27 to TRBJ1-4. The CDR3 is 16 residues long. Germline CDR1 reads MNHEY; CDR2 reads SMNVEV (reference sequence). The CDR3 loop is CASSLLTDDPNEKLFF.

The genes are TRBV4-1 and TRBJ2-7; TCRdb proposes TRBD1, but this gene call is untestable without DNA. The CDR3 spans 15 residues. The germline V gene has CDR1 MGHRA and CDR2 YSYEKL. Here the CDR3 reads CASSPSGTGDYEQYF.

The chain recombines TRBV6-6 with TRBJ1-2; TCRdb's D call of TRBD1 is untestable without DNA. Germline lookup yields CDR1 MNHNY and CDR2 SVGAGI (reference sequence). CDR3 length: 13 amino acids. This CDR3 reads CASRANDREGYTF.